The 12 T cell receptor beta chains in this list originate from one sample, sequenced in a study of glioma-infiltrating T cells. TCR alpha and beta CDR3 regions were amplified from RNA using iRepertoire nested multiplex PCR. TCRdb reprocessed the multiplex PCR reads with MiXCR, giving one entry per CDR3 protein. The table includes a few hundred thousand distinct CDR3 sequences, about two fifths detected once. Input material: glioma tissue, nonneoplastic brain tissue, or PBMCs (not recorded which). All receptors come from a human donor with low-grade glioma or glioblastoma, undergoing nonglioma brain surgery, or in good health (not recorded which).

The chain carries TRBV15 and TRBJ2-7; D gene ambiguous. The CDR3 spans 13 residues. V was trimmed by 3 bases and J by 3 bases, leaving 9 bases between them. Germline V gives CDR1 LNHNV, CDR2 YYDKDF (reference sequence). The DNA for the CDR3 is TGTGCCACCAGCAGGAGCGTCAACTACGAGCAGTACTTC. It is translated as CATSRSVNYEQYF.

Here the CDR3 reads CSADRDTEAFF. The CDR3, as DNA: TGCAGCGCAGACAGGGACACTGAAGCTTTCTTT. The chain uses TRBV29-1 and TRBJ1-1, with 7 bases identical to TRBD1. Germline CDR1 reads SQVTM; CDR2 reads ANQGSEA. V dropped 7 bases and J dropped 3; count of bases not matched to a gene: 2. The CDR3 covers 11 residues.

This clonotype showed up just a few times. The chain couples TRBV7-2 to TRBJ1-1; D is unresolved. In germline, CDR1 is SGHTA, CDR2 FQGNSA. The CDR3 is 14 amino acids. Deletions cut 3 bases from V and 4 bases from J, with 12 bases between. CDR3 coding DNA: TGTGCCAGCAGCTTGATTACGGGCGGCACTGAAGCTTTCTTT. Its protein product is CASSLITGGTEAFF.

This chain links TRBV3-1 with TRBJ2-2, with D unresolved. The CDR3 contains 15 residues. Germline V gives CDR1 LGHDT, CDR2 YNNKEL (reference sequence). Between the trimmed V and J ends, which lost 4 bases and 0 bases, there was a span of 9 bases. In DNA form, the CDR3 reads TGTGCCAGCAGCCGGGGAAGAGCGAACACCGGGGAGCTGTTTTTT. Amino acids: CASSRGRANTGELFF.

For this clonotype: This may stem from a read error, because a much larger clone lies one nucleotide away. The chain joins TRBV28 to TRBJ2-3, with 10 bases matching TRBD2. Germline CDR1 MDHEN, CDR2 SYDVKM. CDR3 size: 18 residues. With V trimmed by 2 bases and J by 3 bases, 11 bases remained unmatched. CDR3 sequence (DNA): TGTGCCAGCAGTTTACGTCTAGCGGGAGACTCGAGGACAGATACGCAGTATTTT. Its translation: CASSLRLAGDSRTDTQYF.

A few counts support this clonotype. The chain is built from TRBV20-1 and TRBJ2-3; unclear D gene. CDR1 and CDR2 from the germline V gene are DFQATT and SNEGSKA (reference sequence). The CDR3 covers 13 residues. The V gene lost 3 bases and the J gene lost 2 bases, with 9 bases spanning the gap. As DNA, the CDR3 is TGCAGTGCTAGTGCGTGGGCCACAGATACGCAGTATTTT. Translated: CSASAWATDTQYF.

This clonotype was detected once. This could be a read error, since a much larger clone is one nucleotide away. The chain employs TRBV28 and TRBJ1-6; 8 bases are shared with TRBD1. There are 13 residues in the CDR3. The V gene's germline CDR1 is MDHEN and CDR2 SYDVKM. The CDR3 is CASGTGHNSTLHF. CDR3 nucleotide sequence: TGTGCCAGCGGGACAGGTCATAATTCAACCCTCCACTTT.

J is TRBJ1-1 and V is TRBV7-3, with no clear D. Germline V gene data show CDR1 as SGHTA and CDR2 as FQGTGA. This CDR3 has 14 amino acids. The germline V and J ends were trimmed by 5 bases and 4 bases, with 14 bases remaining between them. CDR3 coding DNA: TGTGCCAGCAGCCCCTCCGGCGGTCCCACTGAAGCTTTCTTT. Translated: CASSPSGGPTEAFF.

This sequence joins TRBV6-2 or TRBV6-3 and TRBJ1-1, with TRBD1 matching over 9 bases. CDR3 length: 14 residues. Looked up from germline, CDR1 is MNHEY and CDR2 is SVGEGT. Trimming took 6 bases from V and 7 from J; bases not matched to a gene: 9. CDR3 region: CASSVVGQGGEAFF. DNA for the CDR3: TGTGCCAGCAGCGTAGTGGGACAGGGAGGTGAAGCTTTCTTT.

This clonotype was seen at least ten times. This rearrangement joins TRBV6-6 to TRBJ2-7; no firm D call. V was trimmed by 6 bases and J by 4 bases, leaving 10 bases between them. Germline V gives CDR1 MNHNY, CDR2 SVGAGI (reference sequence). This CDR3 is 12 amino acids long. The CDR3 bases are TGTGCCAGCAGCTTAGTCCAGTACGAGCAGTACTTC. Protein product: CASSLVQYEQYF.

This clonotype was counted ten times or more. The chain employs TRBV20-1 and TRBJ1-2; no clear D gene. V was trimmed by 0 bases and J by 5 bases, leaving 10 bases between them. The CDR3 runs to 13 residues. CDR1 DFQATT and CDR2 SNEGSKA come from the germline V gene (reference sequence). The chain's CDR3 is CSARDQTTYGYTF. In DNA, the CDR3 is TGCAGTGCTAGAGATCAGACAACGTATGGCTACACCTTC.

The sample holds many counts of this clonotype. The CDR3 DNA follows: TGTGCCAGCAGTCCGGGACAGGCTAATCAGCCCCAGCATTTT. It codes for CASSPGQANQPQHF. This chain links TRBV27 with TRBJ1-5; 8 bases are shared with TRBD1. Germline V gene lookup returns CDR1 MNHEY and CDR2 SMNVEV (reference sequence). V gave up 5 bases and J gave up 4 bases; unmatched junction bases: 4. This CDR3 is 14 amino acids long.